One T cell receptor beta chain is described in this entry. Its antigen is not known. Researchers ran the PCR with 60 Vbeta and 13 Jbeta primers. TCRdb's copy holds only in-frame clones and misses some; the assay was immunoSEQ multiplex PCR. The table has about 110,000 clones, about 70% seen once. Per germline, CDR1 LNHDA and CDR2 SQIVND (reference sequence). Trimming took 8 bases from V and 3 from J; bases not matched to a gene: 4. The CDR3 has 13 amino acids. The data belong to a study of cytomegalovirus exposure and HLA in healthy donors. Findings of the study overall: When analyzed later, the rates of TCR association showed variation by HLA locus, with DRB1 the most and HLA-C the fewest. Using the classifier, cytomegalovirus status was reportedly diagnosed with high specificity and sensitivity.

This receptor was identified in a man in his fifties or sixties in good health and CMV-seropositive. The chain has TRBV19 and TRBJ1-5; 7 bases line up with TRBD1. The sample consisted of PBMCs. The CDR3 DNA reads TGTGCCAGTGGGGGACAGTCCAATCAGCCCCAGCATTTT. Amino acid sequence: CASGGQSNQPQHF.